The rows below give T cell receptor beta chains drawn from one sample of a study of TIL therapy for anti-PD-1-resistant metastatic lung cancer. The method was immunoSEQ multiplex PCR; TCRdb's version includes in-frame clones alone and lacks a portion of them. The data show tens of thousands of clones, with 60% to 80% seen just once and under 3.5% held by the top ten. The sequencing here drew on blood, taken at baseline. Receptor source: a woman aged 30 to 85 with non-small cell lung cancer. Each CDR3 is given with its conserved first and last residue. The D gene is left open where the match is weak. Part of the rows lack a size; the others show once, few, many or a class for expanded clones.

>TRBJ2-7|NA|NA|TRBV2
CATQDAISYEQYF
TGTGCCACCCAGGACGCAATCTCCTACGAGCAGTACTTC
>TRBJ1-2|NA|NA|TRBV20-1
CSASHPPGYTF
TGCAGTGCTAGTCATCCGCCTGGCTACACCTTC
>TRBJ2-7|NA|TRBD1|TRBV7-8
CASSLLVGGSEQYF
TGTGCCAGCAGCTTACTGGTAGGGGGCAGCGAGCAGTACTTC
>TRBJ2-7|NA|NA|TRBV21-1
CASSFGLAGEHYPYEQYF
TGTGCCAGCAGCTTCGGACTAGCGGGAGAGCACTACCCCTACGAGCAGTACTTC
>TRBJ2-7|NA|TRBD2|TRBV5-6
CASSAPYSGRAPYEQYF
TGTGCCAGCAGCGCACCATACAGCGGGAGGGCCCCCTACGAGCAGTACTTC
>TRBJ2-7|NA|NA|TRBV6-6
CASSRGQGGYEQYF
TGTGCCAGCAGTCGGGGGCAGGGTGGGTACGAGCAGTACTTC
>TRBJ2-7|NA|TRBD2|TRBV15
CATSREASGTYEQYF
TGTGCCACCAGCAGAGAGGCTAGCGGCACCTACGAGCAGTACTTC
>TRBJ2-3|NA|TRBD2|TRBV29-1
CSVDGLAGVLEEWNTQYF
TGCAGCGTTGATGGCTTAGCGGGAGTTCTCGAAGAGTGGAATACGCAGTATTTT
>TRBJ1-5|NA|NA|TRBV30
CAWSGGDNQPQHF
TGTGCCTGGAGTGGGGGCGATAATCAGCCCCAGCATTTT
>TRBJ2-7|NA|TRBD2|TRBV7-6
CASSPAGAAYEQYF
TGTGCCAGCAGCCCAGCGGGAGCGGCGTACGAGCAGTACTTC
>TRBJ2-1|NA|NA|TRBV27
CASSRGQILNNEQFF
TGTGCCAGCAGTCGAGGACAGATCCTAAACAATGAGCAGTTCTTC
>TRBJ1-1|NA|TRBD1|TRBV11-3
CASSGDRALEAFF
TGTGCCAGCAGCGGGGACAGGGCGTTAGAAGCTTTCTTT
>TRBJ2-1|NA|TRBD2|TRBV29-1
CSALSLAGYNEQFF
TGCAGCGCCCTCAGTCTAGCGGGTTACAATGAGCAGTTCTTC
>TRBJ2-7|NA|NA|TRBV10-1
CASSALRSGSYEQYF
TGCGCCAGCAGTGCCCTGAGAAGCGGTTCATACGAGCAGTACTTC
>TRBJ1-6|NA|NA|TRBV6-5
CASSFRRYNSPLHF
TGTGCCAGCAGTTTCCGACGGTATAATTCACCCCTCCACTTT
>TRBJ2-3|NA|NA|TRBV6-1
CASSRGDRTDTQYF
TGTGCCAGCAGCCGGGGGGACAGGACAGATACGCAGTATTTT
>TRBJ2-2|NA|NA|TRBV7-7
CVTGGRDTGELFF
TGTGTCACCGGGGGAAGAGACACCGGGGAGCTGTTTTTT
>TRBJ2-1|NA|NA|TRBV7-8
CASSFFSYNEQFF
TGTGCCAGCAGCTTTTTCTCCTACAATGAGCAGTTCTTC
>TRBJ2-2|NA|TRBD2|TRBV11-2
CASTLAGGVTTGELFF
TGTGCCAGCACTCTAGCGGGAGGGGTTACCACCGGGGAGCTGTTTTTT
>TRBJ2-2|NA|TRBD2|TRBV5-1
CASSLGASGSTGELFF
TGCGCCAGCAGCTTGGGGGCTAGCGGGAGCACCGGGGAGCTGTTTTTT
>TRBJ1-5|NA|NA|TRBV19
CASSIIRQPQHF
TGTGCCAGTAGTATCATCCGACAGCCCCAGCATTTT
>TRBJ1-5|NA|NA|TRBV2
CASRDNSNQPQHF
TGTGCCAGCAGGGACAATAGCAATCAGCCCCAGCATTTT
>TRBJ2-7|NA|TRBD1|TRBV5-5
CASSHRQGFLLSSYEQYF
TGTGCCAGCAGTCATCGACAGGGTTTTTTACTGAGCTCCTACGAGCAGTACTTC
>TRBJ2-7|NA|TRBD2|TRBV30
CAWTSGQGEQYF
TGTGCCTGGACTAGCGGGCAGGGCGAGCAGTACTTC
>TRBJ2-1|NA|TRBD2|TRBV15
CATSSPLAGKDYNEQFF
TGTGCCACCAGCAGCCCACTAGCGGGAAAGGACTACAATGAGCAGTTCTTC
>TRBJ2-7|once|NA|TRBV18
CASSPSQPSYEQYF
TGTGCCAGCTCACCAAGTCAGCCCTCCTACGAGCAGTACTTC
>TRBJ2-3|NA|NA|TRBV7-2
CASSLGGQWDTQYF
TGTGCCAGCAGCTTAGGGGGCCAGTGGGATACGCAGTATTTT
>TRBJ2-6|NA|NA|TRBV6-1
CASSDNERGANVLTF
TGTGCCAGCAGTGATAATGAAAGGGGGGCCAACGTCCTGACTTTC